What follows are 6 T cell receptor beta chains derived from one specimen sequenced in a study of blood T cell repertoires in COVID-19. Sequencing used immunoSEQ multiplex PCR; TCRdb keeps in-frame clones, though not all of them. The sample gives roughly 140,000 clones, about 85% of which show up once; roughly 2.9% is in the top ten. Sequencing was done on a sample of peripheral blood. These receptors all come from a woman in her 40s with active or convalescent COVID-19.

This clone was recorded a few times. The chain uses TRBV3-1 (or the pseudogene TRBV3-2) and TRBJ2-3; 9 bases line up with TRBD2. This CDR3 comprises 16 residues. Germline V gene sequence: CDR1 LGHDT, CDR2 YNNKEL (reference sequence). V shed 6 bases and J 1 base; nucleotides not matched to a gene: 8. DNA of the CDR3: TGTGCCAGCAGACCTAAGGGACTAGCCCGCACAGATACGCAGTATTTT. Translating gives CASRPKGLARTDTQYF.

The genes are TRBV30 and TRBJ1-4, with 12 nucleotides matching TRBD1. Germline-derived CDR1 and CDR2 are GTSNPN and SVGIG (reference sequence). CDR3 size: 17 residues. V lost 8 bases and J lost 0; bases outside the gene matches: 10. The DNA for the CDR3 is TGTGCCCGGACAACAGGGACAGGGGGCACAACTAATGAAAAACTGTTTTTT. Its protein product is CARTTGTGGTTNEKLFF.

The rearrangement links TRBV7-2 to TRBJ2-1; TRBD2 aligns across 7 bases. Germline assignment: CDR1 SGHTA and CDR2 FQGNSA. The CDR3 contains 18 residues. Trimming took 2 bases from V and 0 from J; bases not matched to a gene: 10. CDR3 bases: TGTGCCAGCAGCTTACTCGTGGGAGGGCGGGGCTCCTACAATGAGCAGTTCTTC. As protein: CASSLLVGGRGSYNEQFF.

The J gene is TRBJ2-4, the V gene TRBV2, with 8 positions matching TRBD2. The V segment lost 5 bases and the J segment 1 base; nucleotides outside the gene matches: 7. The CDR3 loop spans 16 amino acids. Germline CDR1 and CDR2: SNHLY and FYNNEI. This CDR3 is CASSPRTSRAKNIQYF. CDR3 DNA: TGTGCCAGCAGTCCTCGGACTAGCCGGGCCAAAAACATTCAGTACTTC.

This chain uses TRBV6-2 or TRBV6-3 with TRBJ2-6; the match to TRBD1 covers 7 bases. The germline gives CDR1 MNHEY, CDR2 SVGEGT. This CDR3 is 18 amino acids long. V was pared by 5 bases and J by 0 bases, with 10 bases of the junction left unmatched. CDR3 nucleotides: TGTGCCAGCAGTCACCAGGGGGTTGATACCTCTGGGGCCAACGTCCTGACTTTC. Its protein is CASSHQGVDTSGANVLTF.

The V gene is TRBV28, the J gene TRBJ1-5; D gene uncertain. The V gene's germline CDR1 is MDHEN and CDR2 SYDVKM. This CDR3 is 15 amino acids long. V shed 4 bases and J shed 3 bases, with 13 bases lying between them. The CDR3 DNA reads as TGTGCCAGCAGTTCGGGATCCGGAATCAATCAGCCCCAGCATTTT. This codes for CASSSGSGINQPQHF.